These 32 T cell receptor beta chains were sequenced from one sample in a study of blood T cell repertoires in COVID-19. Assay: immunoSEQ multiplex PCR; the TCRdb copy retains only in-frame clones and omits some. The sample lists about 120,000 clones; 85% were seen once. Specimen: peripheral blood. These receptors originate from a man older than 75 with active or convalescent COVID-19.

The chain is built from TRBV5-1 and TRBJ2-1, with no clear D. This CDR3 has 17 amino acids. Germline loops: CDR1 SGHRS, CDR2 YFSETQ. The germline V and J ends were trimmed by 2 bases and 3 bases, with 18 bases remaining between them. Here the CDR3 DNA reads TGCGCCAGCAGCTTAACCCCTCCCTCCAGGAACTACAATGAGCAGTTCTTC. Encoded protein: CASSLTPPSRNYNEQFF.

This clone appeared a few times. The chain employs TRBV7-9 and TRBJ2-7; 9 nucleotides agree with TRBD2. CDR1 SEHNR and CDR2 FQNEAQ come from the germline V gene (reference sequence). The trim removed 5 bases at V and 5 bases at J, leaving 16 bases unmatched. This CDR3 contains 17 residues. The CDR3 DNA reads as TGTGCCAGCAGCCCAAAAACCCTCGGACTAGCGAGGCACGAGCAGTACTTC. Residues: CASSPKTLGLARHEQYF. The full variable domain, its missing parts supplied by reference TRBV7-9 and TRBJ2-7, is DTGVSQNPRHKITKRGQNVTFRCDPISEHNRLYWYRQTLGQGPEFLTYFQNEAQLEKSRLLSDRFSAERPKGSFSTLEIQRTEQGDSAMYLCASSPKTLGLARHEQYFGPGTRLTVT.

V gene TRBV6-2 or TRBV6-3 combines with J gene TRBJ2-1; TRBD1 is a possible D gene (5 bases). Looked up from germline, CDR1 is MNHEY and CDR2 is SVGEGT. Trimming took 0 bases from V and 4 from J, leaving 10 bases between them. The CDR3 spans 15 residues. The CDR3 region is CASSYSEQAYNEQFF. The DNA of the CDR3 is TGTGCCAGCAGTTACTCTGAACAGGCATACAATGAGCAGTTCTTC.

The chain links TRBV29-1 to TRBJ2-7, with 7 bases identical to TRBD2. Germline V gene sequence: CDR1 SQVTM, CDR2 ANQGSEA. Losses at the gene ends were 4 bases for V and 6 bases for J; bases not matched to a gene: 12. This CDR3 has 14 residues. CDR3 region: CSVGGRRETGEQYF. CDR3 nucleotides: TGCAGCGTTGGGGGCCGGCGGGAGACTGGCGAGCAGTACTTC.

J is TRBJ2-2 and V is TRBV5-4; 8 nucleotides line up with TRBD1. Germline CDR1 is SGHNT and CDR2 is YYREEE (reference sequence). V lost 4 bases and J lost 6; bases outside the gene matches: 2. CDR3 size: 13 residues. DNA of the CDR3: TGTGCCAGCAGCATACAGGGGGCCGGGGAGCTGTTTTTT. It is translated as CASSIQGAGELFF. Based on the CDR3 plus reference TRBV5-4 and TRBJ2-2, the full variable domain is ETGVTQSPTHLIKTRGQQVTLRCSSQSGHNTVSWYQQALGQGPQFIFQYYREEENGRGNFPPRFSGLQFPNYSSELNVNALELDDSALYLCASSIQGAGELFFGEGSRLTVL.

The DNA of the CDR3 is TGCGCCAGCAGCTTCTCTTCAGGAGGGATCCCTGAAGCTTTCTTT. This codes for CASSFSSGGIPEAFF. The chain links TRBV5-1 to TRBJ1-1; D not resolved. Trimming removed 2 bases at V and 6 bases at J, with 17 bases between. The CDR3 spans 15 residues. Germline CDR1 and CDR2: SGHRS and YFSETQ.

The table lists this clone with a few counts. This chain joins TRBV27 and TRBJ1-1, with D perhaps matching TRBD1 (6 bases). Trimming cost V 3 bases and J 4 bases, with 12 bases left between them. Per germline, CDR1 MNHEY and CDR2 SMNVEV (reference sequence). CDR3 length: 14 residues. Here the CDR3 DNA reads TGTGCCAGCAGTTTTCGGGGGGCTGGCACTGAAGCTTTCTTT. Protein product: CASSFRGAGTEAFF.

The gene calls are TRBV18 and TRBJ2-5, with D perhaps TRBD2 (6 bases). The germline V gene has CDR1 KGHSH and CDR2 LQKENI. The CDR3 length is 15 residues. V lost 6 bases, J lost 1 base, and 15 bases lay in between. CDR3 amino acids: CASSPSVAPQETQYF. The CDR3 DNA follows: TGTGCCAGCTCCCCTAGCGTTGCTCCCCAAGAGACCCAGTACTTC. Using reference TRBV18 and TRBJ2-5 for the parts outside the CDR3, the full variable domain is NAGVMQNPRHLVRRRGQEARLRCSPMKGHSHVYWYRQLPEEGLKFMVYLQKENIIDESGMPKERFSAEFPKEGPSILRIQQVVRGDSAAYFCASSPSVAPQETQYFGPGTRLLVL.

DNA of the CDR3: TGTGCCAGCAGCCCCGGACTAGCGGTCACCGGGGAGCTGTTTTTT. It yields the protein CASSPGLAVTGELFF. V is TRBV4-2 and J is TRBJ2-2, with 10 bases fitting TRBD2. Germline trimming cut 4 bases from V and 4 bases from J; bases unmatched to any gene: 3. Germline assignment: CDR1 LGHNA and CDR2 YNFKEQ. This CDR3 region has 15 residues.

V gene TRBV15 combines with J gene TRBJ2-5; D ambiguous. Looked up from germline, CDR1 is LNHNV and CDR2 is YYDKDF (reference sequence). CDR3 size: 15 residues. Trimming took 0 bases from V and 1 from J, leaving 9 bases between them. Written as DNA, the CDR3 is TGTGCCACCAGCAGAGATTCGCGGTCCCAAGAGACCCAGTACTTC. Protein product: CATSRDSRSQETQYF. The full variable domain, its missing parts supplied by reference TRBV15 and TRBJ2-5, is DAMVIQNPRYQVTQFGKPVTLSCSQTLNHNVMYWYQQKSSQAPKLLFHYYDKDFNNEADTPDNFQSRRPNTSFCFLDIRSPGLGDTAMYLCATSRDSRSQETQYFGPGTRLLVL.

This clone was observed once. This CDR3 is CASSSLQGRGTEAFF. In DNA, the CDR3 is TGTGCCAGCAGCTCCCTACAGGGTCGCGGCACTGAAGCTTTCTTT. The chain uses TRBV7-2 and TRBJ1-1, with D possibly matching TRBD1 (6 bases). The CDR3 covers 15 residues. CDR1 and CDR2 from the germline V gene are SGHTA and FQGNSA. V was trimmed by 4 bases and J by 4 bases, leaving 16 bases between them.

V usage is TRBV12-3 or TRBV12-4 and J usage is TRBJ1-1; a weak D match, TRBD1 (6 bases). This CDR3 is built from 11 residues. Trimming removed 2 bases from V and 11 bases from J, with 9 bases in between. CDR3 nucleotides: TGTGCCAGCAGTTTATACAGGGTCGCTTTCTTT. Its translation is CASSLYRVAFF.

The gene calls are TRBV2 and TRBJ2-1, with D possibly being TRBD2 (5 bases). V was pared by 6 bases and J by 6 bases, with 21 bases between. CDR1 SNHLY and CDR2 FYNNEI come from the germline V gene. This CDR3 is 16 amino acids long. The chain's CDR3 is CASSQERVLTGNEQFF. CDR3 in DNA: TGTGCCAGCAGCCAAGAGAGGGTCCTAACGGGCAATGAGCAGTTCTTC.

In its sample, this clone was seen once. CDR3 sequence (DNA): TGTGCCAGTAGTCTGGGGAGGGGCTATGGCTACACCTTC. Protein sequence: CASSLGRGYGYTF. The rearrangement uses TRBV19 and TRBJ1-2, with a weak D call TRBD1 (5 bases). Trimming pared 5 bases from V and 4 bases from J, leaving 11 bases between. The germline CDR1 and CDR2 sequences are LNHDA and SQIVND (reference sequence). This CDR3 is 13 amino acids long. The variable domain in full, completed from reference TRBV19 and TRBJ1-2, reads DGGITQSPKYLFRKEGQNVTLSCEQNLNHDAMYWYRQDPGQGLRLIYYSQIVNDFQKGDIAEGYSVSREKKESFPLTVTSAQKNPTAFYLCASSLGRGYGYTFGSGTRLTVV.

The V gene is TRBV10-3, the J gene TRBJ2-5; 11 bases are shared with TRBD1. The CDR3 runs to 15 residues. CDR1 and CDR2 from the germline V gene are ENHRY and SYGVKD. The V gene end was trimmed by 5 bases and the J gene end by 3 bases; junction bases not matched to a gene: 5. Here the CDR3 DNA reads TGTGCCATCAGTACCGGGACAGGGGGGAAAGAGACCCAGTACTTC. Translated, it gives CAISTGTGGKETQYF.

V is TRBV6-6 and J is TRBJ2-1; TRBD2 aligns across 8 bases. Germline V lookup: CDR1 MNHNY, CDR2 SVGAGI (reference sequence). The CDR3 is 15 amino acids. V shed 6 bases and J 8 bases; nucleotides not matched to a gene: 12. CDR3 residues: CASRDKGTRYHEQFF. The CDR3 DNA reads as TGTGCCAGCAGGGATAAGGGGACTAGGTATCATGAGCAGTTCTTC.

The CDR3 is CASSYSQVQETQYF. The CDR3 bases are TGTGCCAGCAGTTACTCGCAGGTCCAAGAGACCCAGTACTTC. The chain links TRBV6-6 to TRBJ2-5; the D is unclear. The germline CDR1 and CDR2 sequences are MNHNY and SVGAGI (reference sequence). The ends were cut back, 0 bases at V and 1 base at J, with 6 bases in the middle. CDR3 length: 14 amino acids.

A remark on this clone: The sample contains more than one DNA sequence encoding this CDR3. The gene calls are TRBV5-1 and TRBJ2-1, with D maybe TRBD1 (6 bases). Germline CDR1 reads SGHRS; CDR2 reads YFSETQ. V was trimmed by 0 bases and J by 6 bases, leaving 10 bases between them. The CDR3 loop spans 14 amino acids. DNA of the CDR3: TGCGCCAGCAGCTTGGTTCAGGGGTTCAATGAGCAGTTCTTC. Amino acids: CASSLVQGFNEQFF. The full variable domain, completed using reference TRBV5-1 and TRBJ2-1, is KAGVTQTPRYLIKTRGQQVTLSCSPISGHRSVSWYQQTPGQGLQFLFEYFSETQRNKGNFPGRFSGRQFSNSRSEMNVSTLELGDSALYLCASSLVQGFNEQFFGPGTRLTVL.

This chain joins TRBV19 and TRBJ1-4; D is unresolved. Germline V gives CDR1 LNHDA, CDR2 SQIVND (reference sequence). The CDR3 runs to 15 residues. V lost 5 bases and J 0 bases, leaving 10 bases between the germline ends. CDR3 amino acids: CASSPLMATNEKLFF. CDR3 DNA sequence: TGTGCCAGTAGTCCACTAATGGCAACTAATGAAAAACTGTTTTTT.

This clone was found once. This chain joins TRBV5-1 and TRBJ2-3; a weak D match, TRBD2 (7 bases). From germline, CDR1 is SGHRS and CDR2 YFSETQ. There are 16 residues in the CDR3. The ends were cut back, 6 bases at V and 4 bases at J, with 21 bases in the middle. The DNA for the CDR3 is TGCGCCAGCACCCCCCGGGGCGGGGGCCTGGCAGATACGCAGTATTTT. Translated: CASTPRGGGLADTQYF.

The CDR3 loop is CASRTGAGGYTF. The CDR3 DNA is TGTGCCAGCAGGACAGGGGCGGGTGGCTACACCTTC. V usage is TRBV12-3 or TRBV12-4 and J usage is TRBJ1-2; 8 bases are a match to TRBD1. The J segment lost 7 bases and the V segment lost 6 bases, leaving 4 bases of the junction unmatched. The CDR3 contains 12 residues.

In DNA form, the CDR3 reads TGCGCCAGCAGCTCGCTACAGGGGGCTAGCGACGAGCAGTACTTC. This sequence encodes CASSSLQGASDEQYF. The V and J genes are TRBV5-1 and TRBJ2-7, with 9 positions matching TRBD1. Germline values: CDR1 SGHRS, CDR2 YFSETQ. The CDR3 is 15 amino acids. V shed 3 bases, J shed 5 bases, and the junction held 9 bases outside the gene matches.

The chain joins TRBV10-3 to TRBJ2-5; D may be TRBD1 (6 bases). CDR1 and CDR2 from the germline V gene are ENHRY and SYGVKD. The CDR3 length is 13 residues. Trimming pared 2 bases from V and 2 bases from J, leaving 6 bases between. The CDR3 coding sequence is TGTGCCATCAGTGAGAGGGGGCAAGAGACCCAGTACTTC. Its translation: CAISERGQETQYF.

This chain uses TRBV7-2 with TRBJ1-2; no reliable D call. The CDR3 extends over 13 amino acids. V was shortened by 8 bases and J by 1 base, with 11 bases between the two germline ends. CDR1 is SGHTA and CDR2 is FQGNSA in the germline V gene. CDR3 sequence reads: CASEVRINYGYTF. The DNA of the CDR3 is TGTGCCAGCGAAGTCAGGATTAACTATGGCTACACCTTC.

This clone came up once. The V call is TRBV19, the J call TRBJ2-2; a weak D match, TRBD1 (6 bases). The CDR3 is 18 residues long. Per the germline V gene, CDR1 is LNHDA and CDR2 is SQIVND (reference sequence). Trimming left V 5 bases short and J 4 bases short, with 23 bases between. CDR3 in amino acids: CASSQPGQDFRSTGELFF. CDR3 bases: TGTGCCAGTAGTCAACCGGGACAAGATTTCAGGAGCACCGGGGAGCTGTTTTTT.

The chain joins TRBV19 to TRBJ1-2, with D hard to call. Germline CDR1 LNHDA, CDR2 SQIVND (reference sequence). CDR3 length equals 15 residues. V was trimmed by 5 bases and J by 4 bases, leaving 17 bases between them. The CDR3 coding sequence is TGTGCCAGTAGTTTTTCAGACACAAATGTCTATGGCTACACCTTC. This gives the protein CASSFSDTNVYGYTF.

The chain recombines TRBV5-4 with TRBJ2-2; perhaps TRBD1 as D (5 bases). Between the trimmed V and J ends, which lost 0 bases and 6 bases, there was a span of 9 bases. The length of the CDR3 is 14 residues. CDR1 and CDR2 from the germline V gene are SGHNT and YYREEE (reference sequence). The CDR3 protein is CASSLVLGPGELFF. The CDR3 nucleotides are TGTGCCAGCAGCTTGGTACTGGGGCCCGGGGAGCTGTTTTTT.

V is TRBV19 and J is TRBJ2-1, with 10 bases matching TRBD1. V was pared by 8 bases and J by 0 bases, with 13 bases of the junction left unmatched. CDR3 length: 18 amino acids. From germline, CDR1 is LNHDA and CDR2 SQIVND (reference sequence). This chain's CDR3 is CASGGDRGRTGSYNEQFF. The CDR3 nucleotides are TGTGCCAGTGGGGGAGACAGGGGGCGAACGGGCTCCTACAATGAGCAGTTCTTC. Supplemented by reference TRBV19 and TRBJ2-1, the full variable domain reads DGGITQSPKYLFRKEGQNVTLSCEQNLNHDAMYWYRQDPGQGLRLIYYSQIVNDFQKGDIAEGYSVSREKKESFPLTVTSAQKNPTAFYLCASGGDRGRTGSYNEQFFGPGTRLTVL.

This rearrangement joins TRBV19 to TRBJ2-7, with 7 positions matching TRBD1. CDR1 LNHDA and CDR2 SQIVND come from the germline V gene (reference sequence). This CDR3 spans 15 amino acids. The ends lost 4 bases at V and 4 bases at J; junction bases unmatched: 10. The CDR3 region is CASSTQTGSWYEQYF. The CDR3 bases are TGTGCCAGTAGTACCCAGACAGGGAGCTGGTACGAGCAGTACTTC.

The chain recombines TRBV5-1 with TRBJ2-1; TRBD1 might be the D (5 bases). This CDR3 region has 15 residues. Germline CDR1 reads SGHRS; CDR2 reads YFSETQ. Trimming removed 0 bases from V and 10 bases from J, with 17 bases in between. The chain's CDR3 is CASSLEQVRAWEQFF. The CDR3, as DNA: TGCGCCAGCAGCTTGGAACAGGTTAGGGCTTGGGAGCAGTTCTTC.

This clone appeared a single time. The chain couples TRBV9 to TRBJ2-1, with TRBD2 matching 8 bases. Trimming took 0 bases from V and 0 from J; bases not matched to a gene: 8. Looked up from germline, CDR1 is SGDLS and CDR2 is YYNGEE. This CDR3 has 18 residues. In nucleotides, the CDR3 is TGTGCCAGCAGCGTAGCTTTCAGCGGGGGCCTCTCCTACAATGAGCAGTTCTTC. Encoded protein: CASSVAFSGGLSYNEQFF.

This chain joins TRBV7-6 and TRBJ1-3; possibly TRBD1 for D (5 bases). Germline V gene data show CDR1 as SGHVS and CDR2 as FNYEAQ. The CDR3 is 15 residues long. The V end was cut by 5 bases, the J end by 1 base, with 12 bases between. The CDR3 sequence: CASSPRQGSGNTIYF. CDR3 DNA: TGTGCCAGCAGCCCTCGCCAGGGTTCTGGAAACACCATATATTTT.